The sample holds many counts of the clone carrying this T cell receptor beta chain. Its antigen is unknown. This sample stems from a study of T-cell reconstitution after alpha-beta-depleted transplantation in children. Findings and caveats of the study: The origin of high day-60 TCRbeta diversity in some patients lay in surviving recipient T cells and thymic progenitors. Most T-cell counts and diversity one year after the transplant came from T cells that were newly produced.

Construction of the TCRbeta library involved unique molecular identifiers. TCRdb fed the PCR reads into MiXCR, producing one record per CDR3 protein. The sample consists of fewer than 450,000 distinct CDR3 sequences, 15% to 20% of them appearing once. The V segment lost 4 bases and the J segment 1 base; nucleotides outside the gene matches: 5. There are 15 residues in the CDR3. CDR1 is SNHLY and CDR2 is FYNNEI in the germline V gene. The clonotype was recovered from a male patient aged 2-15 years who had a stem cell transplant for acute lymphoblastic leukemia, so the T cells may come from the graft donor. J is TRBJ2-7 and V is TRBV2; 9 bases map to TRBD2. This specimen was PBMCs, mostly from graft donor cells, taken 360 days after TCRalphabeta/CD19-depleted stem cell transplant. CDR3 nucleotide sequence: TGTGCCAGCAGTGGACTAGCGGAAGGTTCCTACGAGCAGTACTTC. This gives the protein CASSGLAEGSYEQYF.